The present T cell receptor (beta chain) was sequenced within a study of cytomegalovirus exposure and HLA in healthy donors (dated by TCRdb to about 2017). As for the study more broadly: The roughly 650 repertoires of the first cohort and the approximately 130 validation repertoires were produced on the same platform, according to a later analysis. The study combined high-throughput TCR immunosequencing, statistical association of individual TCRs with disease status, and machine learning to predict cytomegalovirus infection status. The study aimed to test whether cataloging public T cell receptors could reveal signatures of past pathogen exposure. Along with the roughly 700-subject first cohort, a separate validation cohort of more than 90 different subjects was used.

Points the paper makes about the study in general: In a later analysis, TCRs clustered in the first cohort were found to also tend to co-occur in the roughly 120 validation repertoires, with 90% to 95% of cluster scores above 0. Cytomegalovirus status was reported to be diagnosed by the classifier with high specificity and sensitivity in both the original and validation cohorts. It was suggested by the authors that the approach could potentially be generalized to other disease states and immunological phenotypes. In vitro tests confirmed that a few of the cytomegalovirus-associated TCR beta chains recognize cytomegalovirus antigens. Most TCR sequences were seen in very few donors, while some public TCRs were found in many individuals. In the study, around 150 TCR beta chains were listed as associated with cytomegalovirus. A later analysis had no HLA typing for the validation cohort, so co-occurrence there was scored across all 130 or so repertoires.

The donors belonged to the validation cohort of about 130 subjects, which was separate from the 666-subject first cohort. For this clone: Its specific antigen is unknown. Base quality data are lacking; no much larger clone is found one base away.

Library preparation used the immunoSEQ multiplex PCR assay. Per the original workflow: A statistical classification framework was built for diagnosing cytomegalovirus status from the catalog of TCR beta chain sequences. What TCRdb holds here is the immuneACCESS table cut down to in-frame rearrangements. Part of the clones is not present; checked against another copy, under half of the missing clones reflect an unresolved V gene, and the others are unexplained. From that table come the V and J calls and clone size; the DNA was used to work out D and trimming. In all, the sample holds roughly 120,000 clones, and about nine tenths of those were seen once. The ten largest clonotypes hold 3% to 4% of the sample. The clonotype originates from a man aged 25 to 45 in good health and CMV-seronegative. Sample: PBMCs.

CDR3 protein: CASSLGRGISYNEQFF. The sequenced DNA is TGCGCCAGCAGCTTGGGGCGGGGGATCTCCTACAATGAGCAGTTCTTC. The rearrangement joined TRBV5-1 to TRBJ2-1; 7 junctional bases match TRBD2. Relative to germline, V is missing 0 bases and J is missing 0 bases, with 3 bases of the junction outside any gene match. There are 16 amino acids in the CDR3, from cysteine to phenylalanine inclusive. Only CDR3 DNA remains: 48 bases, in frame from the first base. The germline V gene provides CDR1 SGHRS and CDR2 YFSETQ.